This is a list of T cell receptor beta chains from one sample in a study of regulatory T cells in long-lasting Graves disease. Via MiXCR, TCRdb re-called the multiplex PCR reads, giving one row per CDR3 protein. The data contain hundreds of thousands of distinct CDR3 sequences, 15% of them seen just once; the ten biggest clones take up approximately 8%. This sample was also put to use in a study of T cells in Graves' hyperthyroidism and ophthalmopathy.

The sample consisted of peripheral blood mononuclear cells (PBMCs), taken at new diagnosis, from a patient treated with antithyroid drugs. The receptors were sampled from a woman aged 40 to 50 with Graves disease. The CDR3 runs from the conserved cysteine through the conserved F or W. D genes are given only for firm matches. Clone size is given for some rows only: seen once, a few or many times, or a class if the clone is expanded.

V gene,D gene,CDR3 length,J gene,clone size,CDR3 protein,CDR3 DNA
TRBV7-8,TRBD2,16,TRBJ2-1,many,CASASSPGLAGNEQFF,TGTGCCAGCGCCTCGTCCCCGGGACTAGCGGGCAATGAGCAGTTCTTC
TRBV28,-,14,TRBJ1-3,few,CASSVSSSGNTIYF,TGTGCCAGCAGTGTTAGCTCCTCTGGAAACACCATATATTTT
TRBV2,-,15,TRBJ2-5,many,CATLRGALNQETQYF,TGTGCCACCTTAAGAGGGGCGCTCAACCAAGAGACCCAGTACTTC
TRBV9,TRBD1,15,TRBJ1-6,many,CASSVVGTGNSPLHF,TGTGCCAGCAGCGTAGTGGGGACAGGGAATTCACCCCTCCACTTT
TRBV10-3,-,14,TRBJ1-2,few,CATSESGPVPSYTF,TGTGCCACCAGTGAGTCGGGACCCGTGCCCTCCTACACCTTC
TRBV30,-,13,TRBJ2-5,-,CAWSEGGLETQYF,TGTGCCTGGAGTGAGGGGGGCTTGGAGACCCAGTACTTC
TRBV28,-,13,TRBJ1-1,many,CASSIGQNTEAFF,TGTGCCAGCAGTATAGGACAGAACACTGAAGCTTTCTTT
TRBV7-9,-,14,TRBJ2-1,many,CASSSPRGGNEQFF,TGTGCCAGCAGCTCCCCCCGTGGGGGGAATGAGCAGTTCTTC
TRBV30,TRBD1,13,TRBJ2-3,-,CAWTRQGVNTQYF,TGTGCCTGGACCCGACAGGGGGTAAATACGCAGTATTTT
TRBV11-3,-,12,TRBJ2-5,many,CASSFTRAAQYF,TGTGCCAGCAGCTTCACACGGGCGGCCCAGTACTTC
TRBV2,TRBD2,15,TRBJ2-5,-,CATVTGTSGQETQYF,TGTGCCACGGTCACCGGGACTAGCGGACAAGAGACCCAGTACTTC
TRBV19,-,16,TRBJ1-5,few,CASSIVGQGNNQPQHF,TGTGCCAGTAGTATAGTTGGCCAGGGGAACAATCAGCCCCAGCATTTT
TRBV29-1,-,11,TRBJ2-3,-,CGGEGTDTQYF,TGCGGAGGAGAGGGCACAGATACGCAGTATTTT
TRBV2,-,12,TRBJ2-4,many,CASSWDKNIQYF,TGTGCCAGCAGTTGGGACAAAAACATTCAGTACTTC
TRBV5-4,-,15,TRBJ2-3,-,CASSLNVRSPDTQYF,TGTGCCAGCAGCTTAAATGTAAGGAGCCCAGATACGCAGTATTTT